This passage covers 25 T cell receptor beta chains from one sample sequenced in a study of cytotoxic CD8 clonotypes in ibrutinib-treated CLL. Repertoires were generated with immunoSEQ multiplex PCR, while TCRdb's copy carries only in-frame clones and drops some. The repertoire holds 130,000 or so clones, approximately 83% seen once, with approximately 2% in the top ten. The specimen comprised PBMCs, sampled after 24 months of ibrutinib treatment. These receptors were taken from a human donor with chronic lymphocytic leukemia.

This clone was recorded once. The genes are TRBV12-5 and TRBJ2-1, with D perhaps matching TRBD2 (5 bases). Germline values: CDR1 LGHNT, CDR2 FRNRAP. V was clipped by 6 bases and J by 9 bases, with 15 bases between them. This CDR3 has 13 residues. The CDR3 bases are TGTGCTAGTGGCTCGGGGAAGGCGTTTGAGCAGTTCTTC. It translates to CASGSGKAFEQFF.

In DNA form, the CDR3 reads TGTGCCAGCAGGTCCCCTCTACAGGGGGCTTTTGTTGCTAACTATGGCTACACCTTC. Translating it yields CASRSPLQGAFVANYGYTF. The chain is built from TRBV11-2 and TRBJ1-2; TRBD1 agrees at 9 bases. Germline CDR1 and CDR2: SGHAT and FQNNGV. V was pared by 6 bases and J by 0 bases, with 17 bases of the junction left unmatched. CDR3 length: 19 amino acids.

This sequence joins TRBV28 and TRBJ2-1; 10 nucleotides line up with TRBD2. The CDR3 loop spans 16 amino acids. After removal of 5 bases from V and 4 bases from J, the junction contained 8 bases not matched to a gene. CDR1 is MDHEN, CDR2 SYDVKM, per germline. The CDR3 nucleotides are TGTGCCAGCAGTCCTTGGACTAGCGGTACTTACAATGAGCAGTTCTTC. This translates into CASSPWTSGTYNEQFF.

The V and J genes are TRBV28 and TRBJ1-3, with D maybe TRBD1 (5 bases). CDR1 is MDHEN, CDR2 SYDVKM, per germline. The CDR3 runs 11 residues. Trimming took off 4 bases at V and 8 bases at J, with 6 bases between the two ends. The CDR3 region is CASSSRDTIYF. DNA of the CDR3: TGTGCCAGCAGTTCCAGGGACACCATATATTTT. Variable domain in full (rest from reference TRBV28 and TRBJ1-3): DVKVTQSSRYLVKRTGEKVFLECVQDMDHENMFWYRQDPGLGLRLIYFSYDVKMKEKGDIPEGYSVSREKKERFSLILESASTNQTSMYLCASSSRDTIYFGEGSWLTVV.

The chain combines TRBV20-1 with TRBJ1-1; D not certain. V was clipped by 3 bases and J by 5 bases, with 7 bases between them. Germline loops: CDR1 DFQATT, CDR2 SNEGSKA (reference sequence). The CDR3 length is 11 residues. CDR3 coding DNA: TGCAGTGCTAGGCTGACTACTGAAGCTTTCTTT. It translates to CSARLTTEAFF.

The rearrangement joins TRBV11-2 to TRBJ2-7; D perhaps matches TRBD2 (5 bases). The CDR3 runs to 14 residues. Looked up from germline, CDR1 is SGHAT and CDR2 is FQNNGV. Trimming cost V 5 bases and J 7 bases, with 18 bases left between them. In nucleotides, the CDR3 is TGTGCCAGCAGCCATGGGCACTCAACGGGGGAGCAGTACTTC. Its translation: CASSHGHSTGEQYF.

There are a few counts of this clone. This chain joins TRBV7-9 and TRBJ1-5; tentative D call: TRBD1 (6 bases). Germline values: CDR1 SEHNR, CDR2 FQNEAQ (reference sequence). This CDR3 comprises 15 residues. Trimming stripped 5 bases from V and 3 bases from J, with 14 bases between. The CDR3 sequence is CASSRRGDNNQPQHF. The CDR3 DNA reads as TGTGCCAGCAGCCGCAGGGGAGATAACAATCAGCCCCAGCATTTT.

In DNA, the CDR3 is TGTGCCAGCAGCCGAAACCAACAGGGAAGAGGCGAGCAGTACTTC. It translates to CASSRNQQGRGEQYF. The chain recombines TRBV5-5 with TRBJ2-7; possibly TRBD1 for D (6 bases). Deletions cut 4 bases from V and 6 bases from J, with 20 bases between. Germline CDR1 and CDR2: SGHKS and YYEKEE (reference sequence). This CDR3 is built from 15 residues.

The V and J genes are TRBV7-9 and TRBJ1-1; D ambiguous. This CDR3 has 11 amino acids. In germline, CDR1 is SEHNR, CDR2 FQNEAQ (reference sequence). V lost 4 bases and J 8 bases, leaving 8 bases between the germline ends. CDR3 coding DNA: TGTGCCAGCAGCTACCGAGCGGAAGCTTTCTTT. This encodes CASSYRAEAFF. The complete variable domain, with remaining parts taken from reference TRBV7-9 and TRBJ1-1, reads DTGVSQNPRHKITKRGQNVTFRCDPISEHNRLYWYRQTLGQGPEFLTYFQNEAQLEKSRLLSDRFSAERPKGSFSTLEIQRTEQGDSAMYLCASSYRAEAFFGQGTRLTVV.

The V gene is TRBV7-2, the J gene TRBJ2-7, with D perhaps TRBD2 (5 bases). The V end lost 2 bases, the J end lost 2 bases, and 19 bases lay between the germline ends. This CDR3 comprises 17 residues. Looked up from germline, CDR1 is SGHTA and CDR2 is FQGNSA. The CDR3 nucleotides read TGTGCCAGCAGCTTAAAGTCGTCCTCGGGGTCGCCCTACGAGCAGTACTTC. Protein: CASSLKSSSGSPYEQYF.

V gene TRBV25-1 combines with J gene TRBJ1-5; no firm D call. V was shortened by 8 bases and J by 4 bases, with 12 bases between the two germline ends. CDR1 and CDR2 (germline): MGHDK, SYGVNS. The CDR3 has 13 amino acids. CDR3 in amino acids: CASGGERNQPQHF. The CDR3 DNA reads as TGTGCCAGCGGCGGCGAACGGAATCAGCCCCAGCATTTT. The whole variable domain, remainder taken from reference TRBV25-1 and TRBJ1-5, is EADIYQTPRYLVIGTGKKITLECSQTMGHDKMYWYQQDPGMELHLIHYSYGVNSTEKGDLSSESTVSRIRTEHFPLTLESARPSHTSQYLCASGGERNQPQHFGDGTRLSIL.

This rearrangement joins TRBV7-9 to TRBJ2-7; D not certain. Germline-derived CDR1 and CDR2 are SEHNR and FQNEAQ (reference sequence). The CDR3 has 13 residues. V was shortened by 4 bases and J by 5 bases, with 12 bases between the two germline ends. The CDR3 DNA follows: TGTGCCAGCAGCTCCCCACTACGAAACGAGCAGTACTTC. Translated: CASSSPLRNEQYF.

This clone was picked up one time. CDR3 residues: CASSVGQMNTEAFF. The CDR3 region has the DNA TGTGCCAGCAGTGTGGGACAAATGAACACTGAAGCTTTCTTT. The chain couples TRBV6-5 to TRBJ1-1; a possible D gene is TRBD1 (6 bases). V was pared by 5 bases and J by 0 bases, with 10 bases between. The CDR3 runs to 14 residues. CDR1 is MNHEY, CDR2 SVGAGI, per germline.

The V call is TRBV4-1, the J call TRBJ2-1; no reliable D call. The V and J ends lost 0 bases and 7 bases respectively, with 10 bases between them. The germline V gene encodes CDR1 MGHRA and CDR2 YSYEKL. The CDR3 extends over 14 amino acids. CDR3 amino acids: CASSQESRLNEQFF. In DNA, the CDR3 is TGCGCCAGCAGCCAAGAATCCAGATTAAATGAGCAGTTCTTC.

The gene calls are TRBV19 and TRBJ2-5; 7 positions agree with TRBD2. With V trimmed by 6 bases and J by 2 bases, 6 bases remained unmatched. The CDR3 covers 14 residues. Germline CDR1 and CDR2: LNHDA and SQIVND (reference sequence). CDR3 DNA sequence: TGTGCCAGTAGGGGCTCAGCGGGGCAAGAGACCCAGTACTTC. Translation gives CASRGSAGQETQYF.

The table lists this clone with a few counts. The V gene is TRBV27, the J gene TRBJ1-4; D remains unclear. V was trimmed by 6 bases and J by 8 bases, leaving 13 bases between them. The CDR3 is made up of 13 amino acids. Germline V lookup: CDR1 MNHEY, CDR2 SMNVEV (reference sequence). The CDR3 DNA sequence: TGTGCCAGCAGCCAGAGGTACAGCGAAAAACTGTTTTTT. It specifies CASSQRYSEKLFF.

This clone was detected once. This same CDR3 is encoded by further DNA sequences in the sample. The chain is built from TRBV29-1 and TRBJ1-1; 8 bases map to TRBD1. This CDR3 region has 12 residues. Germline loops: CDR1 SQVTM, CDR2 ANQGSEA. The J segment lost 1 base and the V segment lost 6 bases, leaving 1 base of the junction unmatched. CDR3 protein: CSVGQGNTEAFF. The CDR3 DNA sequence: TGCAGCGTAGGACAGGGGAACACTGAAGCTTTCTTT. The variable domain in full, completed from reference TRBV29-1 and TRBJ1-1, reads SAVISQKPSRDICQRGTSLTIQCQVDSQVTMMFWYRQQPGQSLTLIATANQGSEATYESGFVIDKFPISRPNLTFSTLTVSNMSPEDSSIYLCSVGQGNTEAFFGQGTRLTVV.

This rearrangement joins TRBV18 to TRBJ2-6, with D uncertain. Trimming left V 2 bases short and J 0 bases short, with 11 bases between. CDR1 is KGHSH and CDR2 is LQKENI in the germline V gene. The CDR3 extends over 17 amino acids. This chain's CDR3 is CASSPAAGFSGANVLTF. The CDR3 nucleotides read TGTGCCAGCTCACCAGCAGCCGGGTTCTCTGGGGCCAACGTCCTGACTTTC.

About this clone itself: The junction departs from the called germline gene at one end, perhaps through a read error. The CDR3 loop is CASSLLGPKLHF. The CDR3 DNA reads as TGTGCCAGCAGTCTACTGGGGCCTAAGTTGCACTTC. V usage is TRBV28 and J usage is TRBJ2-7; a possible D gene is TRBD1 (5 bases). Germline CDR1 MDHEN, CDR2 SYDVKM. This CDR3 region has 12 residues.

V is TRBV2 and J is TRBJ2-7; D unresolved. There are 13 residues in the CDR3. CDR1 is SNHLY and CDR2 is FYNNEI in the germline V gene. V lost 5 bases, J lost 6 bases, and 14 bases lay in between. The CDR3 loop reads CASSSEWASEQYF. The CDR3 region has the DNA TGTGCCAGCAGTTCCGAGTGGGCTAGCGAGCAGTACTTC.

The chain is built from TRBV11-1 and TRBJ2-1, with D hard to call. The CDR3 loop spans 11 amino acids. CDR1 is SGHAT and CDR2 is FQDESV in the germline V gene (reference sequence). Deletions cut 1 base from V and 9 bases from J, with 4 bases between. The chain's CDR3 is CASSLEREQFF. The CDR3, as DNA: TGTGCCAGCAGCTTAGAGCGTGAGCAGTTCTTC.

The V gene is TRBV12-2, the J gene TRBJ2-3. TRBV12-2 constitutes a pseudogene. The CDR3 is made up of 16 amino acids. CDR3 DNA: TGTGCAAGTCGCTTAGTATTGGCCCTTAGAGCAGATACGCAGTATTTT. Residues: CASRLVLALRADTQYF.

This chain connects TRBV16 to TRBJ1-1; D gene unclear. V was trimmed by 3 bases and J by 3 bases, leaving 11 bases between them. The CDR3 has 14 amino acids. Per germline, CDR1 KGHSY and CDR2 FQNENV. In DNA, the CDR3 is TGTGCCAGCAGCCACTCTGGAGGTTACACTGAAGCTTTCTTT. It codes for CASSHSGGYTEAFF.

The chain combines TRBV7-9 with TRBJ1-2, with a weak D call TRBD1 (6 bases). This CDR3 spans 13 amino acids. V was clipped by 3 bases and J by 2 bases, with 7 bases between them. Per germline, CDR1 SEHNR and CDR2 FQNEAQ (reference sequence). The CDR3 DNA reads TGTGCCAGCAGCTTTACAGGGAACTATGGCTACACCTTC. It is translated as CASSFTGNYGYTF.

DNA of the CDR3: TGTGCCAGTAGTAAACCGGGACAGCACGCTAACTATGGCTACACCTTC. This sequence encodes CASSKPGQHANYGYTF. The chain recombines TRBV19 with TRBJ1-2; TRBD1 agrees at 7 bases. The trim removed 4 bases at V and 0 bases at J, leaving 8 bases unmatched. This CDR3 has 16 amino acids. From germline, CDR1 is LNHDA and CDR2 SQIVND (reference sequence).